This T cell receptor beta chain came from a study of T cells in pancreatic ductal adenocarcinoma. Points on this clone: Its antigen remains unknown.

Measured with immunoSEQ multiplex PCR; TCRdb has only the in-frame clones, and not every one. The repertoire holds some 4,500 clones, with around 68% as singletons. After removal of 5 bases from V and 5 bases from J, the junction contained 9 bases not matched to a gene. Germline CDR1 is MDHEN and CDR2 is SYDVKM. CDR3 size: 15 residues. The selected patients with pancreatic ductal adenocarcinoma had surgery but no neoadjuvant therapy. Study-level results: Unique clonotypes were 7.5 to 8.5-fold more numerous in blood than in tumor.

The origin of this receptor is a human donor with pancreatic ductal adenocarcinoma. The chain employs TRBV28 and TRBJ1-1; TRBD1 matches at 9 bases. The specimen sequenced was pancreatic tumor tissue. CDR3 amino acids: CASSLGTGLLTEAFF. The CDR3 bases are TGTGCCAGCAGTCTAGGGACAGGGCTCTTAACTGAAGCTTTCTTT.